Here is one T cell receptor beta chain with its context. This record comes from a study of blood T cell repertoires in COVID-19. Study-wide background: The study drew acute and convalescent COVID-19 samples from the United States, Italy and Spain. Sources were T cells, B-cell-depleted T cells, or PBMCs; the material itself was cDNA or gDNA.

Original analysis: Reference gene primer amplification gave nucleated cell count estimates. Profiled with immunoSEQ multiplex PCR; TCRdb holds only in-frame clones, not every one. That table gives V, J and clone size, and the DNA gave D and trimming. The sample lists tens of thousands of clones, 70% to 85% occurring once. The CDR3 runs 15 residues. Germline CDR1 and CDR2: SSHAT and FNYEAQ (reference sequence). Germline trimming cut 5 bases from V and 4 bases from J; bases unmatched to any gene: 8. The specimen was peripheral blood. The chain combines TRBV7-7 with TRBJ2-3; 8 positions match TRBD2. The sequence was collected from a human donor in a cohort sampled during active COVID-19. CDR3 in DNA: TGTGCCAGCAGCCGGGGACTAGAAGTAGCAGATACGCAGTATTTT. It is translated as CASSRGLEVADTQYF.